Listed here are 4 T cell receptor beta chains from one sample, sequenced in a study of shared clonotypes between healthy human individuals. Produced via immunoSEQ multiplex PCR; TCRdb's table is partial and in-frame only. Among about 2.1 million clones listed, just over 90% were seen once. The naive CD8 fraction comprised CD45RO-negative cells positively selected for CCR7 and excluded terminally differentiated effector memory CD45RA+ cells. Material: naive CD8+ T cells from PBMCs. Receptors originate from a man aged 18 to 29 in good health. Some clones in this sample may be carry-over from other donors' samples.

V usage is TRBV18 and J usage is TRBJ2-7; TRBD1 or TRBD2 may be the D gene (5 bases each). Germline V gene lookup returns CDR1 KGHSH and CDR2 LQKENI. V was pared by 4 bases and J by 5 bases, with 27 bases between. This CDR3 contains 18 residues. CDR3 in amino acids: CASSLSPSGTVVDHEQYF. The CDR3 DNA is TGTGCCAGCTCACTATCGCCCAGTGGGACGGTCGTTGACCACGAGCAGTACTTC.

The chain combines TRBV11-3 with TRBJ2-1; perhaps TRBD2 as D (6 bases). Germline loops: CDR1 SGHNT, CDR2 YENEEA. V dropped 5 bases and J dropped 8 bases, with 25 bases sitting between them. This CDR3 is 17 amino acids long. CDR3 nucleotides: TGTGCCAGCAGCGAGGGGTACCGGGAGTGGGGTTTCCATGAGCAGTTCTTC. Its protein product is CASSEGYREWGFHEQFF.

CDR3 loop: CASSVAGVPDTQYF. CDR3 in DNA: TGTGCCAGCAGCGTAGCGGGAGTTCCAGATACGCAGTATTTT. The V and J genes are TRBV9 and TRBJ2-3; D is possibly TRBD2 (6 bases). Trimming removed 0 bases from V and 4 bases from J, with 9 bases in between. Germline CDR1 and CDR2: SGDLS and YYNGEE. The CDR3 covers 14 residues.

This clone was recorded only once. The chain has TRBV18 and TRBJ2-3; D not certain. In germline, CDR1 is KGHSH, CDR2 LQKENI. V shed 6 bases and J shed 1 base, with 17 bases lying between them. There are 16 residues in the CDR3. The CDR3 DNA sequence: TGTGCCAGCTCTCCCTCGGGTTGGGTGGGCACAGATACGCAGTATTTT. It encodes CASSPSGWVGTDTQYF.